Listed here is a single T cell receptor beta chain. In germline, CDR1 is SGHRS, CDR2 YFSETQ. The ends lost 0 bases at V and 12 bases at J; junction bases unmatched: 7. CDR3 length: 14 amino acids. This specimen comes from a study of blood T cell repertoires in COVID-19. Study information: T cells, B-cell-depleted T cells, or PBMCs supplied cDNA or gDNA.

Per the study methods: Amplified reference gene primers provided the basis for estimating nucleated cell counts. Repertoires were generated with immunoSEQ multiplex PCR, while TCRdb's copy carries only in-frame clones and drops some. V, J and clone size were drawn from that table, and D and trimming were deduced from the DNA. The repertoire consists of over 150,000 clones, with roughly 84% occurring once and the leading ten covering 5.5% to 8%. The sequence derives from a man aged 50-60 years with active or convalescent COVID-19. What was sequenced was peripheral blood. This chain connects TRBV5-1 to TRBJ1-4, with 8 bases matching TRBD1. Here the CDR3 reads CASSLGQGNVELFF. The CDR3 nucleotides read TGCGCCAGCAGCTTGGGACAGGGGAACGTTGAACTGTTTTTT.